The clone carrying this T cell receptor beta chain was detected many times. Its antigen is not identified. The data belong to a study of T cells in Graves' hyperthyroidism and ophthalmopathy. For the study at large: Peripheral blood was acquired at first diagnosis, ahead of any therapy whatsoever. General study results and limits: Stable hyperthyroidism was told apart from ophthalmopathy by a model built on 13 V-J features. Blood also contained most expanded thyroid clonotypes above 0.001.

From RNA transcripts, TCR beta CDR3 regions were amplified. The HTBI primer set was used in a first-round RT-PCR of the TCR CDR3. TCRdb reprocessed the multiplex PCR reads via MiXCR and lists one record per CDR3 protein. The table has about 400,000 distinct CDR3 sequences, 15% to 18% seen once. This CDR3 is 14 amino acids long. CDR1 and CDR2 (germline): DFQATT, SNEGSKA (reference sequence). Trimming pared 3 bases from V and 2 bases from J, leaving 13 bases between. The sequence was collected from a young woman with Graves' hyperthyroidism that later progressed to Graves' ophthalmopathy. The rearrangement joins TRBV20-1 to TRBJ2-5; D call uncertain. What was sequenced was blood. The CDR3 protein is CSASVRIGQETQYF. CDR3 coding DNA: TGCAGTGCTAGTGTCAGGATAGGTCAAGAGACCCAGTACTTC.